Following are 8 T cell receptor beta chains from one sample sequenced in a study of response to subunit inactivated influenza vaccine. TCRdb analysed the RT-PCR reads with MiXCR anew, one entry per CDR3 protein. This table has 500,000 to 700,000 distinct CDR3 sequences, roughly 25% appearing once. A further study also used this sample, focusing on T cells expressing NK-cell markers. That work contributes: In generating TCR beta cDNA, 5'RACE template switching with UMIs was used.

Specimen: CD4+ T cells sorted from PBMCs, collected 11 to 12 days after vaccination. The receptors were gathered from a man in his fifties or sixties who received an inactivated influenza vaccine.

This chain connects TRBV29-1 to TRBJ2-7; 8 nucleotides agree with TRBD2. The CDR3 totals 13 residues. Germline CDR1 SQVTM, CDR2 ANQGSEA. The CDR3 reads CRATSGKVYEQYF. In nucleotides, the CDR3 is TGCAGGGCTACTAGCGGAAAGGTTTACGAGCAGTACTTC.

This clonotype was counted between two and nine times. The chain has TRBV10-2 and TRBJ1-1, with TRBD1 matching over 7 bases. J gave up 2 bases and V 4 bases, and 4 bases lay outside the gene matches. This CDR3 contains 14 residues. Germline loops: CDR1 WSHSY, CDR2 SAAADI. CDR3: CASSAGQYNTEAFF. CDR3 DNA sequence: TGCGCCAGCAGTGCGGGACAGTACAACACTGAAGCTTTCTTT.

This chain links TRBV6-2 or TRBV6-3 with TRBJ2-7; the D gene is possibly TRBD2 (6 bases). Trimming pared 2 bases from V and 2 bases from J, leaving 13 bases between. Germline V gene sequence: CDR1 MNHEY, CDR2 SVGEGT. The CDR3 sequence is 15 residues long. CDR3 loop: CASSYSPGATYEQYF. The CDR3 nucleotides are TGTGCCAGCAGTTACAGTCCGGGAGCCACCTACGAGCAGTACTTC.

The chain joins TRBV3-1 to TRBJ2-5; a weak D match, TRBD1 (6 bases). The CDR3 covers 16 residues. Germline V gene sequence: CDR1 LGHDT, CDR2 YNNKEL (reference sequence). Between the trimmed V and J ends, which lost 1 base and 4 bases, there was a span of 16 bases. The CDR3 coding sequence is TGTGCCAGCAGCCAAGGACTTTGGGGGCGGAGAGAGACCCAGTACTTC. It is translated as CASSQGLWGRRETQYF.

In its sample, this clonotype was seen many times. In DNA, the CDR3 is TGTGCCAGCAGCGACGGGACGCGTTATAATTCACCCCTCCACTTT. Translating it yields CASSDGTRYNSPLHF. The chain has TRBV28 and TRBJ1-6; maybe TRBD1 (5 bases). Trimming took off 6 bases at V and 4 bases at J, with 13 bases between the two ends. The CDR3 is 15 residues long. Germline CDR1 and CDR2: MDHEN and SYDVKM.

This clonotype was picked up a small number of times. The chain links TRBV20-1 to TRBJ1-2, with TRBD1 identical over 9 bases. The CDR3 is 12 residues long. Germline lookup yields CDR1 DFQATT and CDR2 SNEGSKA (reference sequence). Losses at the gene ends were 5 bases for V and 7 bases for J; bases not matched to a gene: 5. As DNA, the CDR3 is TGCAGTGCTGGGGGACAGGGCCTTGGCTACACCTTC. Translating it yields CSAGGQGLGYTF.

This clonotype appeared a few times. The CDR3 DNA reads as TGTGCCAGCAGTTCTATTGGATACAAGCACCCAGCCCAGCATTTT. Translated, it gives CASSSIGYKHPAQHF. The chain combines TRBV6-2 or TRBV6-3 with TRBJ1-5; D gene unclear. Between the trimmed V and J ends, which lost 4 bases and 11 bases, there was a span of 21 bases. This CDR3 spans 15 amino acids. Germline CDR1 and CDR2: MNHEY and SVGEGT.

This clonotype was counted a few times. V usage is TRBV20-1 and J usage is TRBJ1-2; a possible D gene is TRBD1 (6 bases). The CDR3 contains 14 residues. V lost 4 bases and J 5 bases, leaving 17 bases between the germline ends. Germline V gene data show CDR1 as DFQATT and CDR2 as SNEGSKA (reference sequence). CDR3 bases: TGCAGTGCTAAGCCCGGGACACAGGAATATGGCTACACCTTC. As protein: CSAKPGTQEYGYTF.